This record covers a single T cell receptor beta chain. Its matching antigen is unknown. Together with a sample-barcoded 5' primer, a J-beta primer mix was included in a second PCR lasting about 7 to 12 cycles. From the 5' RACE reads, TCRdb called clonotypes with MiXCR, one entry per CDR3 protein. The sample carries 800,000 or so distinct CDR3 sequences, approximately 25% recorded once. This CDR3 has 13 amino acids. Germline V gene sequence: CDR1 SQVTM, CDR2 ANQGSEA. V was clipped by 4 bases and J by 5 bases, with 11 bases between them. This specimen belongs to a study of blood T cells in healthy people across ages. Study outcomes and limitations: Nothing was known about donor CMV status, and this possibly confounded expanded clonotype changes.

These records were also assigned to another study, of T cells of mothers and their children.

The material sequenced was blood. The V gene is TRBV29-1, the J gene TRBJ2-2, with D possibly TRBD1 on 6 matching bases. The clonotype comes from a boy under 18 in good health. CDR3 in amino acids: CSVGQAGTGELFF. The CDR3 DNA reads as TGCAGCGTTGGACAGGCAGGAACCGGGGAGCTGTTTTTT.